This is a list of T cell receptor beta chains from one sample in a study of T cells in Graves' hyperthyroidism and ophthalmopathy. A single record per CDR3 protein comes from TCRdb applying MiXCR to the multiplex PCR reads. The table lists approximately 640,000 distinct CDR3 sequences, roughly 17% of them singletons. The sample consisted of blood. These receptors all stem from a man aged 50 or older with Graves' hyperthyroidism. The CDR3 runs from the conserved cysteine through the conserved F or W. D genes are given only for firm matches. Some rows mark clone size as missing; the rest say once, few, many or name a class of expanded clone.

V gene: TRBV7-2
J gene: TRBJ2-5
clone size: many
D gene: TRBD2
CDR3 protein: CASSSGTSGRIWQETQYF
CDR3 DNA: TGTGCCAGCAGCTCCGGGACTAGCGGGAGGATTTGGCAAGAGACCCAGTACTTC

V gene: TRBV10-3
J gene: TRBJ2-1
clone size: few
D gene: TRBD1
CDR3 protein: CATRTGGNNEQFF
CDR3 DNA: TGTGCCACTCGGACAGGCGGAAACAATGAGCAGTTCTTC

V gene: TRBV27
J gene: TRBJ2-5
clone size: many
D gene: TRBD2
CDR3 protein: CASNPAGEDIKTQYF
CDR3 DNA: TGTGCCAGCAATCCGGCGGGGGAGGACATAAAGACCCAGTACTTC

V gene: TRBV19
J gene: TRBJ2-7
clone size: many
D gene: TRBD2
CDR3 protein: CASTPAGATSYEQYF
CDR3 DNA: TGTGCCAGTACCCCAGCGGGAGCCACCTCCTACGAGCAGTACTTC

V gene: TRBV27
J gene: TRBJ1-2
clone size: many
D gene: TRBD1
CDR3 protein: CASSFGTGALYGYTF
CDR3 DNA: TGTGCCAGCAGTTTCGGAACAGGGGCTCTCTATGGCTACACCTTC

V gene: TRBV12-3/TRBV12-4
J gene: TRBJ2-4
clone size: NA
D gene: TRBD2
CDR3 protein: CASSWGGSNIQYF
CDR3 DNA: TGTGCCAGCAGTTGGGGGGGGTCAAACATTCAGTACTTC

V gene: TRBV10-3
J gene: TRBJ1-2
clone size: many
D gene: TRBD1
CDR3 protein: CAINAGTGSGYTF
CDR3 DNA: TGTGCCATCAACGCCGGGACAGGGAGCGGCTACACCTTC

V gene: TRBV20-1
J gene: TRBJ2-3
clone size: many
D gene: TRBD2
CDR3 protein: CSTSRLADSTDTQYF
CDR3 DNA: TGCAGTACTTCGCGACTAGCCGATAGCACAGATACGCAGTATTTT

V gene: TRBV7-6
J gene: TRBJ2-1
clone size: few
D gene: TRBD2
CDR3 protein: CASSLVGVLAGVISYNEQFF
CDR3 DNA: TGTGCCAGCAGCTTAGTGGGGGTTCTAGCGGGAGTAATTTCCTACAATGAGCAGTTCTTC

V gene: TRBV9
J gene: TRBJ2-7
clone size: NA
D gene: NA
CDR3 protein: CASSVYRLWIYEQYF
CDR3 DNA: TGTGCCAGCAGCGTCTACCGGCTGTGGATTTACGAGCAGTACTTC

V gene: TRBV29-1
J gene: TRBJ2-7
clone size: few
D gene: NA
CDR3 protein: CSVAPDNSYEQYF
CDR3 DNA: TGCAGCGTCGCTCCGGACAACTCCTACGAGCAGTACTTC

V gene: TRBV9
J gene: TRBJ2-5
clone size: many
D gene: NA
CDR3 protein: CASSVVPAGGETQYF
CDR3 DNA: TGTGCCAGCAGCGTAGTCCCAGCTGGGGGAGAGACCCAGTACTTC

V gene: TRBV5-5
J gene: TRBJ2-5
clone size: many
D gene: NA
CDR3 protein: CASSSWTEWETQYF
CDR3 DNA: TGTGCCAGCAGCTCTTGGACAGAATGGGAGACCCAGTACTTC

V gene: TRBV27
J gene: TRBJ2-1
clone size: many
D gene: TRBD2
CDR3 protein: CASRTGLAGVNEQFF
CDR3 DNA: TGTGCCAGCAGAACGGGACTAGCGGGAGTCAATGAGCAGTTCTTC

V gene: TRBV7-2
J gene: TRBJ2-7
clone size: many
D gene: NA
CDR3 protein: CASSVQTYEQYF
CDR3 DNA: TGTGCCAGCAGTGTACAGACCTACGAGCAGTACTTC

V gene: TRBV28
J gene: TRBJ2-1
clone size: NA
D gene: NA
CDR3 protein: CASSWRWLAEEDEQFF
CDR3 DNA: TGTGCCAGCAGTTGGCGATGGTTAGCAGAGGAGGATGAGCAGTTCTTC

V gene: TRBV4-1
J gene: TRBJ2-1
clone size: few
D gene: NA
CDR3 protein: CASSPGSSTPWNEQFF
CDR3 DNA: TGCGCCAGCAGCCCGGGTTCGAGCACCCCTTGGAATGAGCAGTTCTTC

V gene: TRBV5-1
J gene: TRBJ1-1
clone size: NA
D gene: TRBD1
CDR3 protein: CASSPRQGAGNTEAFF
CDR3 DNA: TGCGCCAGCAGCCCGCGACAGGGGGCGGGGAACACTGAAGCTTTCTTT

V gene: TRBV7-2
J gene: TRBJ2-2
clone size: once
D gene: TRBD2
CDR3 protein: CASSSGLAGIVDTGELFF
CDR3 DNA: TGTGCCAGCAGCTCCGGACTAGCGGGCATAGTTGACACCGGGGAGCTGTTTTTT

V gene: TRBV30
J gene: TRBJ1-5
clone size: many
D gene: TRBD1
CDR3 protein: CAWSPGQGNQPQHF
CDR3 DNA: TGTGCCTGGAGTCCGGGACAGGGAAATCAGCCCCAGCATTTT

V gene: TRBV20-1
J gene: TRBJ2-5
clone size: few
D gene: NA
CDR3 protein: CSARGRGRLQETQYF
CDR3 DNA: TGCAGTGCTAGAGGAAGGGGTCGACTGCAAGAGACCCAGTACTTC

V gene: TRBV20-1
J gene: TRBJ2-1
clone size: NA
D gene: TRBD2
CDR3 protein: CSARPLAGAGSYNEQFF
CDR3 DNA: TGCAGTGCTAGGCCGCTAGCGGGAGCGGGCTCCTACAATGAGCAGTTCTTC

V gene: TRBV5-1
J gene: TRBJ2-5
clone size: NA
D gene: TRBD2
CDR3 protein: CASSSQTSGGPQETQYF
CDR3 DNA: TGCGCCAGCAGCTCCCAGACTAGCGGGGGGCCCCAAGAGACCCAGTACTTC

V gene: TRBV7-9
J gene: TRBJ2-6
clone size: few
D gene: TRBD2
CDR3 protein: CASSFRRGAGANVLTF
CDR3 DNA: TGTGCCAGCAGCTTTCGACGGGGGGCTGGGGCCAACGTCCTGACTTTC

V gene: TRBV28
J gene: TRBJ2-1
clone size: NA
D gene: TRBD2
CDR3 protein: CASSSAAGGRTNEQFF
CDR3 DNA: TGTGCCAGCAGTTCGGCCGCGGGAGGGCGGACTAATGAGCAGTTCTTC

V gene: TRBV28
J gene: TRBJ2-1
clone size: NA
D gene: TRBD1
CDR3 protein: CASSTRQGLYNEQFF
CDR3 DNA: TGTGCCAGCAGTACGCGACAGGGCCTATACAATGAGCAGTTCTTC

V gene: TRBV28
J gene: TRBJ2-5
clone size: many
D gene: NA
CDR3 protein: CASSPPVGGGTQYF
CDR3 DNA: TGTGCCAGCAGTCCCCCGGTGGGGGGAGGGACCCAGTACTTC

V gene: TRBV7-9
J gene: TRBJ2-6
clone size: NA
D gene: NA
CDR3 protein: CASSLVAGGGLGGANVLTF
CDR3 DNA: TGTGCCAGCAGCTTAGTTGCCGGAGGGGGATTGGGTGGGGCCAACGTCCTGACTTTC

V gene: TRBV28
J gene: TRBJ1-2
clone size: many
D gene: NA
CDR3 protein: CASTMTPARSYTF
CDR3 DNA: TGTGCCAGCACTATGACCCCAGCCCGAAGCTACACCTTC

V gene: TRBV24-1
J gene: TRBJ2-7
clone size: NA
D gene: TRBD1
CDR3 protein: CATSISGTANEQYF
CDR3 DNA: TGTGCCACCAGTATATCCGGGACAGCCAACGAGCAGTACTTC

V gene: TRBV13
J gene: TRBJ2-3
clone size: NA
D gene: TRBD2
CDR3 protein: CASSLPERELADTQYF
CDR3 DNA: TGTGCCAGCAGCTTACCCGAGCGGGAGCTGGCAGATACGCAGTATTTT

V gene: TRBV28
J gene: TRBJ2-7
clone size: NA
D gene: NA
CDR3 protein: CASSFFWWESYEQYF
CDR3 DNA: TGTGCCAGCAGTTTCTTCTGGTGGGAATCCTACGAGCAGTACTTC

V gene: TRBV29-1
J gene: TRBJ2-7
clone size: many
D gene: TRBD1
CDR3 protein: CSVEAGGPYEQYF
CDR3 DNA: TGCAGCGTTGAAGCAGGGGGTCCCTACGAGCAGTACTTC

V gene: TRBV29-1
J gene: TRBJ2-7
clone size: many
D gene: NA
CDR3 protein: CSVEGDKSYEQYF
CDR3 DNA: TGCAGCGTTGAGGGGGACAAATCCTACGAGCAGTACTTC

V gene: TRBV9
J gene: TRBJ1-2
clone size: many
D gene: TRBD1
CDR3 protein: CASSLDRGGGNYGYTF
CDR3 DNA: TGTGCCAGCAGCCTAGACAGGGGAGGTGGTAACTATGGCTACACCTTC

V gene: TRBV5-1
J gene: TRBJ2-1
clone size: few
D gene: TRBD2
CDR3 protein: CASHTLAGPLSRNEQFF
CDR3 DNA: TGCGCCAGTCATACTTTAGCGGGGCCCCTTAGTCGCAATGAGCAGTTCTTC

V gene: TRBV28
J gene: TRBJ2-5
clone size: many
D gene: TRBD2
CDR3 protein: CASSSWGTSAQETQYF
CDR3 DNA: TGTGCCAGCAGTTCCTGGGGGACTAGCGCCCAAGAGACCCAGTACTTC

V gene: TRBV28
J gene: TRBJ1-6
clone size: few
D gene: TRBD1
CDR3 protein: CASRTGQGAYNSPLHF
CDR3 DNA: TGTGCCAGCAGGACGGGACAGGGGGCCTATAATTCACCCCTCCACTTT

V gene: TRBV10-3
J gene: TRBJ2-1
clone size: few
D gene: NA
CDR3 protein: CAISGTSYNEQFF
CDR3 DNA: TGTGCCATTAGCGGAACTTCCTACAATGAGCAGTTCTTC

V gene: TRBV7-9
J gene: TRBJ1-2
clone size: many
D gene: NA
CDR3 protein: CASSLDQGYGYTF
CDR3 DNA: TGTGCCAGCAGCTTAGATCAGGGCTATGGCTACACCTTC

V gene: TRBV14
J gene: TRBJ2-5
clone size: NA
D gene: TRBD2
CDR3 protein: CASSGTSGRNYVETQYF
CDR3 DNA: TGTGCCAGCAGCGGGACTAGCGGGAGGAATTATGTGGAGACCCAGTACTTC